Below, 27 T cell receptor beta chains from the same sample are listed, as sequenced in a study of blood T cell repertoires in COVID-19. Data came from immunoSEQ multiplex PCR; TCRdb stores just in-frame clones and leaves some out. The sample shows roughly 230,000 clones, over 80% of them seen only once. The sample was peripheral blood. Source of these receptors: an older woman with active or convalescent COVID-19.

The chain joins TRBV5-6 to TRBJ1-6; 10 bases match TRBD1. Germline V lookup: CDR1 SGHDT, CDR2 YYEEEE. CDR3 length: 17 residues. The J segment lost 6 bases and the V segment lost 4 bases, leaving 10 bases of the junction unmatched. CDR3 loop: CASSRDRGWLSNSPLHF. The CDR3 DNA is TGTGCCAGCAGCCGGGACAGGGGATGGCTGAGTAATTCACCCCTCCACTTT.

V is TRBV7-9 and J is TRBJ2-1, with 10 bases aligning to TRBD2. CDR1 and CDR2 (germline): SEHNR, FQNEAQ (reference sequence). The CDR3 is 16 residues long. V lost 7 bases and J lost 8; bases outside the gene matches: 14. For the CDR3, the DNA is TGTGCCAGCAACCGCCCGGTAGCGGGAGGTCGTCATGAGCAGTTCTTC. It codes for CASNRPVAGGRHEQFF.

The DNA of the CDR3 is TGTGCCAGTAGCGGGGGTGCGTACAACTATGGCTACACCTTC. Its protein is CASSGGAYNYGYTF. The genes are TRBV19 and TRBJ1-2, with D possibly TRBD1 on 5 matching bases. Germline loops: CDR1 LNHDA, CDR2 SQIVND (reference sequence). V gave up 6 bases and J gave up 2 bases, with 13 bases separating them. This CDR3 is built from 14 residues. The entire variable domain, with the rest obtained from reference TRBV19 and TRBJ1-2, is as follows: DGGITQSPKYLFRKEGQNVTLSCEQNLNHDAMYWYRQDPGQGLRLIYYSQIVNDFQKGDIAEGYSVSREKKESFPLTVTSAQKNPTAFYLCASSGGAYNYGYTFGSGTRLTVV.

The V gene is TRBV12-3 or TRBV12-4, the J gene TRBJ1-2; D possibly corresponds to TRBD1 (5 bases). The ends were cut back, 3 bases at V and 2 bases at J, with 7 bases in the middle. This CDR3 comprises 13 residues. The CDR3 DNA reads TGTGCCAGCAGTTTGGAGGGGAACTATGGCTACACCTTC. This encodes CASSLEGNYGYTF.

The chain couples TRBV6-1 to TRBJ1-2; TRBD1 aligns across 8 bases. The ends lost 1 base at V and 6 bases at J; junction bases unmatched: 4. The germline V gene has CDR1 MNHNS and CDR2 SASEGT. CDR3 length: 14 residues. Written as DNA, the CDR3 is TGTGCCAGCAGTGAAGATCGACAGGGGAATGGCTACACCTTC. This codes for CASSEDRQGNGYTF.

The chain employs TRBV27 and TRBJ2-5, with 7 bases fitting TRBD1. The CDR3 extends over 15 amino acids. CDR1 is MNHEY and CDR2 is SMNVEV in the germline V gene (reference sequence). Unmatched junction bases numbered 6, after V lost 5 bases and J lost 0 bases. The CDR3 nucleotides are TGTGCCAGCAGTCCGTGGGACAGACACCAAGAGACCCAGTACTTC. Its protein is CASSPWDRHQETQYF.

The chain employs TRBV15 and TRBJ2-3, with D maybe TRBD2 (5 bases). The CDR3 covers 15 residues. Trimming left V 1 base short and J 2 bases short, with 10 bases between. Looked up from germline, CDR1 is LNHNV and CDR2 is YYDKDF (reference sequence). The chain's CDR3 is CATSRGELPTDTQYF. CDR3 nucleotide sequence: TGTGCCACCAGCAGAGGGGAGCTCCCCACAGATACGCAGTATTTT.

This rearrangement joins TRBV19 to TRBJ2-1; D gene ambiguous. CDR3 length: 13 amino acids. Trimming removed 3 bases at V and 5 bases at J, with 8 bases between. CDR1 is LNHDA and CDR2 is SQIVND in the germline V gene (reference sequence). Here the CDR3 DNA reads TGTGCCAGTAGTATGGGCCAGAACAATGAGCAGTTCTTC. Protein product: CASSMGQNNEQFF.

A single count supports this clone. The chain carries TRBV12-3 or TRBV12-4 and TRBJ2-5; no firm D call. CDR3 length: 11 residues. Trimming stripped 8 bases from V and 7 bases from J, with 11 bases between. The CDR3: CASGSQVTQYF. The CDR3 DNA sequence: TGTGCCAGCGGTAGTCAGGTGACCCAGTACTTC.

This chain uses TRBV11-3 with TRBJ2-5; weak D call: TRBD1 (6 bases). Germline values: CDR1 SGHNT, CDR2 YENEEA. Trimming took off 0 bases at V and 5 bases at J, with 13 bases between the two ends. This CDR3 is built from 15 residues. The DNA of the CDR3 is TGTGCCAGCAGCTTAGATGGGGGCTCGGGGGAGACCCAGTACTTC. Translation gives CASSLDGGSGETQYF. The whole variable domain, remainder taken from reference TRBV11-3 and TRBJ2-5, is EAGVVQSPRYKIIEKKQPVAFWCNPISGHNTLYWYLQNLGQGPELLIRYENEEAVDDSQLPKDRFSAERLKGVDSTLKIQPAELGDSAVYLCASSLDGGSGETQYFGPGTRLLVL.

The CDR3 region is CASSISRGNNQPQHF. The CDR3 DNA is TGTGCCAGTAGTATAAGCAGGGGAAACAATCAGCCCCAGCATTTT. The chain uses TRBV19 and TRBJ1-5, with a tentative D call TRBD1 (6 bases). The ends were cut back, 2 bases at V and 3 bases at J, with 11 bases in the middle. The CDR3 covers 15 residues. Germline assignment: CDR1 LNHDA and CDR2 SQIVND (reference sequence).

The chain uses TRBV27 and TRBJ2-3; D not resolved. Germline V gene sequence: CDR1 MNHEY, CDR2 SMNVEV (reference sequence). The length of the CDR3 is 13 residues. Trimming removed 7 bases at V and 0 bases at J, with 8 bases between. This chain's CDR3 is CASTALSTDTQYF. In DNA form, the CDR3 reads TGTGCCAGCACTGCGCTAAGCACAGATACGCAGTATTTT.

V is TRBV6-2 or TRBV6-3 and J is TRBJ2-7; D uncertain. CDR1 and CDR2 from the germline V gene are MNHEY and SVGEGT. The CDR3 loop spans 13 amino acids. V lost 6 bases, J lost 3 bases, and 12 bases lay in between. The CDR3 region is CASSSTTRYEQYF. The CDR3 nucleotides read TGTGCCAGCAGCTCCACGACTCGCTACGAGCAGTACTTC.

The chain has TRBV3-1 (or the pseudogene TRBV3-2) and TRBJ2-7; 8 bases map to TRBD2. This CDR3 has 16 residues. Germline V CDR1 and CDR2: LGHDT, YNNKEL (reference sequence). Germline trimming cut 0 bases from V and 5 bases from J; bases unmatched to any gene: 9. CDR3 nucleotide sequence: TGTGCCAGCAGCCAAGATCAGTGGACTAGCCCTCACGAGCAGTACTTC. This gives the protein CASSQDQWTSPHEQYF.

This rearrangement joins TRBV11-2 to TRBJ2-1; 9 nucleotides agree with TRBD2. V was clipped by 3 bases and J by 4 bases; unmatched bases: 1. CDR3 length: 14 amino acids. Per germline, CDR1 SGHAT and CDR2 FQNNGV. The CDR3 DNA reads TGTGCCAGCAGCTTCCTAGCGGGGTACAATGAGCAGTTCTTC. As protein: CASSFLAGYNEQFF.

The CDR3: CASSLQGAGETQYF. CDR3 sequence (DNA): TGTGCCAGCAGCTTACAGGGGGCCGGGGAGACCCAGTACTTC. The chain couples TRBV7-2 to TRBJ2-5; 8 bases map to TRBD1. The CDR3 is 14 residues long. Germline V gene lookup returns CDR1 SGHTA and CDR2 FQGNSA. Losses at the gene ends were 2 bases for V and 5 bases for J; bases not matched to a gene: 4.

Worth noting for this clone: Other DNA sequences in this sample translate to the same CDR3. This chain uses TRBV5-4 with TRBJ2-5; possibly TRBD2 for D (6 bases). V was clipped by 4 bases and J by 2 bases, with 12 bases between them. The CDR3 is made up of 14 amino acids. Germline CDR1 SGHNT, CDR2 YYREEE (reference sequence). CDR3 residues: CASSLAGTQETQYF. Written as DNA, the CDR3 is TGTGCCAGCAGCCTCGCCGGGACTCAAGAGACCCAGTACTTC. Combining the CDR3 with reference TRBV5-4 and TRBJ2-5 gives the whole variable domain ETGVTQSPTHLIKTRGQQVTLRCSSQSGHNTVSWYQQALGQGPQFIFQYYREEENGRGNFPPRFSGLQFPNYSSELNVNALELDDSALYLCASSLAGTQETQYFGPGTRLLVL.

This clone came up a few times. V and J are TRBV6-1 and TRBJ1-1; weak D call: TRBD1 (5 bases). Germline CDR1 MNHNS, CDR2 SASEGT. The CDR3 contains 16 residues. V lost 4 bases, J lost 1 base, and 16 bases lay in between. The CDR3 loop reads CASSALFGQGNTEAFF. CDR3 DNA sequence: TGTGCCAGCAGTGCGCTGTTCGGGCAGGGGAACACTGAAGCTTTCTTT.

This clone was counted only a few times. The CDR3 region is CSVATYGAYTF. CDR3 DNA sequence: TGCAGCGTTGCCACGTATGGGGCCTACACCTTC. The chain combines TRBV29-1 with TRBJ1-2, with D possibly being TRBD1 (5 bases). Trimming removed 4 bases from V and 10 bases from J, with 13 bases in between. The CDR3 runs 11 residues. Germline V gives CDR1 SQVTM, CDR2 ANQGSEA.

V is TRBV6-5 and J is TRBJ2-5; D perhaps matches TRBD2 (7 bases). Germline CDR1 and CDR2: MNHEY and SVGAGI. This CDR3 spans 15 amino acids. Trimming pared 5 bases from V and 5 bases from J, leaving 18 bases between. Here the CDR3 DNA reads TGTGCCAGCAGTAGCCCCGGGGGGCGGAGGGAGACCCAGTACTTC. Its protein product is CASSSPGGRRETQYF.

This chain uses TRBV7-9 with TRBJ1-1, with TRBD1 identical over 7 bases. V was clipped by 1 base and J by 4 bases; unmatched bases: 6. The length of the CDR3 is 15 residues. Germline assignment: CDR1 SEHNR and CDR2 FQNEAQ (reference sequence). The CDR3 DNA sequence: TGTGCCAGCAGCTTAGGACAGGGAGGCGGCACTGAAGCTTTCTTT. It is translated as CASSLGQGGGTEAFF. Supplemented by reference TRBV7-9 and TRBJ1-1, the full variable domain reads DTGVSQNPRHKITKRGQNVTFRCDPISEHNRLYWYRQTLGQGPEFLTYFQNEAQLEKSRLLSDRFSAERPKGSFSTLEIQRTEQGDSAMYLCASSLGQGGGTEAFFGQGTRLTVV.

The chain is built from TRBV19 and TRBJ1-1; a weak D match, TRBD1 (5 bases). V was cut by 9 bases and J by 4 bases, with 12 bases left in between. This CDR3 is 12 amino acids long. Germline V gene lookup returns CDR1 LNHDA and CDR2 SQIVND (reference sequence). Here the CDR3 reads CASVGGFTEAFF. CDR3 DNA sequence: TGTGCCAGCGTCGGGGGGTTCACTGAAGCTTTCTTT.

The V call is TRBV6-5, the J call TRBJ1-2; D possibly corresponds to TRBD1 (6 bases). This CDR3 region has 13 residues. Looked up from germline, CDR1 is MNHEY and CDR2 is SVGAGI. The V gene lost 7 bases and the J gene lost 5 bases, with 14 bases spanning the gap. The CDR3 coding sequence is TGTGCCAGCACCACGGGACACACTTATGGCTACACCTTC. Translated: CASTTGHTYGYTF.

The CDR3: CASSERVWTRSNTEAFF. The CDR3 region has the DNA TGCGCCAGCAGTGAGAGGGTTTGGACACGATCGAACACTGAAGCTTTCTTT. This chain uses TRBV10-2 with TRBJ1-1; tentative D call: TRBD1 (5 bases). The CDR3 runs 17 residues. Trimming took off 2 bases at V and 1 base at J, with 17 bases between the two ends. The V gene's germline CDR1 is WSHSY and CDR2 SAAADI.

This sequence joins TRBV7-9 and TRBJ1-2, with 7 bases fitting TRBD1. J lost 4 bases, V lost 2 bases, and 1 base had no gene match. This CDR3 is 13 amino acids long. Germline loops: CDR1 SEHNR, CDR2 FQNEAQ (reference sequence). The CDR3 DNA sequence: TGTGCCAGCAGCTTATGGGACAGCTATGGCTACACCTTC. This encodes CASSLWDSYGYTF.

V usage is TRBV11-2 and J usage is TRBJ2-7; 13 positions agree with TRBD2. V shed 0 bases and J 5 bases; nucleotides not matched to a gene: 4. The CDR3 is made up of 16 amino acids. Germline values: CDR1 SGHAT, CDR2 FQNNGV. The CDR3: CASSLDQGLAGHEQYF. CDR3 DNA: TGTGCCAGCAGCTTAGATCAGGGACTAGCGGGGCACGAGCAGTACTTC.

This chain connects TRBV5-1 to TRBJ2-5; the D gene is possibly TRBD2 (7 bases). The CDR3 loop spans 14 amino acids. In germline, CDR1 is SGHRS, CDR2 YFSETQ. V lost 7 bases to trimming and J lost 4 bases, with 17 bases between them. DNA for the CDR3: TGCGCCAGCCACCCTATAGGGGGGGGAGAGACCCAGTACTTC. Translation gives CASHPIGGGETQYF.